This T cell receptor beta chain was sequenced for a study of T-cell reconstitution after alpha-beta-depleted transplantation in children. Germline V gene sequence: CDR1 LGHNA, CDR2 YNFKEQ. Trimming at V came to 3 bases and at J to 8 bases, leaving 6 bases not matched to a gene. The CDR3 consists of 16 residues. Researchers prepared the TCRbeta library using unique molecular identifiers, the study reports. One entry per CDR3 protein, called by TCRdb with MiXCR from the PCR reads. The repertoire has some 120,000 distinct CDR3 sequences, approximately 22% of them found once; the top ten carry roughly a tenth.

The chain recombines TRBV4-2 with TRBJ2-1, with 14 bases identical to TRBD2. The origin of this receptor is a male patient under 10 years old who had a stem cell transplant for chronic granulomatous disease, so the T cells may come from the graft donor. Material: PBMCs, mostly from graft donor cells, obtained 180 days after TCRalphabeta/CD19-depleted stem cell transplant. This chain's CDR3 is CASSQGTSGSADEQFF. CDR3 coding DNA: TGTGCCAGCAGCCAGGGGACTAGCGGGAGTGCGGATGAGCAGTTCTTC.